Below are 31 T cell receptor beta chains sequenced from a single sample in a study of molecular identifiers for immune sequencing clone quantification. One entry per CDR3 protein results from TCRdb running MiXCR on the PCR reads. Of roughly 630,000 distinct CDR3 sequences detected, 25% appear once; the ten largest clones hold roughly 0.83%. The sequenced sample consisted of naive CD8+ T cells from blood, with Jurkat cell RNA spiked in. Noted subset: FACS-sorted CD8+CD4-CCR7+CD45RA+ naive T cells. Receptors originate from a human donor in good health. Some libraries in this study had Jurkat cell RNA spiked in.

In this sample, this clonotype turned up a few times. The genes are TRBV20-1 and TRBJ1-5; D gene ambiguous. Germline V gene lookup returns CDR1 DFQATT and CDR2 SNEGSKA (reference sequence). Deletions cut 0 bases from V and 4 bases from J, with 13 bases between. CDR3 length: 15 residues. DNA of the CDR3: TGCAGTGCTAGAGATGGGGAGGAAACAAATCAGCCCCAGCATTTT. This codes for CSARDGEETNQPQHF.

A word on this clonotype: This may come from a read error, since a much larger clone is one base off. The J gene is TRBJ1-3, the V gene TRBV5-1; perhaps TRBD1 as D (5 bases). The CDR3 contains 15 residues. Trimming took off 3 bases at V and 7 bases at J, with 17 bases between the two ends. The germline V gene has CDR1 SGHRS and CDR2 YFSETQ. Here the CDR3 DNA reads TGCGCCAGCAGCTCGGGACCACGGACCATCAACACCATATATTTT. It is translated as CASSSGPRTINTIYF.

The chain couples TRBV5-1 to TRBJ2-2; 12 bases fit TRBD2. The CDR3 totals 16 residues. Germline V gives CDR1 SGHRS, CDR2 YFSETQ. Germline trimming cut 0 bases from V and 7 bases from J; bases unmatched to any gene: 4. The CDR3 sequence is CASSLGLAGDFGELFF. CDR3 in DNA: TGCGCCAGCAGCTTGGGACTAGCGGGAGATTTCGGGGAGCTGTTTTTT.

V gene TRBV28 combines with J gene TRBJ2-7; D is ambiguous. Germline-derived CDR1 and CDR2 are MDHEN and SYDVKM. The V end lost 2 bases, the J end lost 0 bases, and 8 bases lay between the germline ends. The CDR3 consists of 14 residues. The CDR3 protein is CASSLPGRSYEQYF. CDR3 DNA: TGTGCCAGCAGTTTACCGGGCCGCTCCTACGAGCAGTACTTC. Using reference TRBV28 and TRBJ2-7 for the parts outside the CDR3, the full variable domain is DVKVTQSSRYLVKRTGEKVFLECVQDMDHENMFWYRQDPGLGLRLIYFSYDVKMKEKGDIPEGYSVSREKKERFSLILESASTNQTSMYLCASSLPGRSYEQYFGPGTRLTVT.

This clonotype was counted a few times. The chain uses TRBV4-3 and TRBJ2-1; TRBD1 agrees at 8 bases. The length of the CDR3 is 18 residues. Germline V gives CDR1 LGHNA, CDR2 YSLEER. The V gene end was trimmed by 4 bases and the J gene end by 4 bases; junction bases not matched to a gene: 15. The CDR3: CASSPSYRDRTGYNEQFF. In nucleotides, the CDR3 is TGCGCCAGCAGCCCGAGCTACCGGGACAGGACAGGGTACAATGAGCAGTTCTTC.

V usage is TRBV3-1 and J usage is TRBJ1-1; D gene ambiguous. The CDR3 is 12 residues long. V gave up 3 bases and J gave up 11 bases, with 13 bases separating them. Germline lookup yields CDR1 LGHDT and CDR2 YNNKEL (reference sequence). CDR3 coding DNA: TGTGCCAGCAGCCAGAGTGGTTTGTGGGCTTTCTTT. This sequence encodes CASSQSGLWAFF.

The chain combines TRBV7-9 with TRBJ1-4; D possibly corresponds to TRBD1 (5 bases). V was pared by 6 bases and J by 6 bases, with 11 bases between. Germline loops: CDR1 SEHNR, CDR2 FQNEAQ (reference sequence). CDR3 length equals 13 residues. The CDR3 sequence is CASRGRLDEKLFF. The CDR3 DNA sequence: TGTGCCAGCAGGGGGCGATTGGATGAAAAACTGTTTTTT.

This clonotype was counted a few times. The chain joins TRBV12-3 or TRBV12-4 to TRBJ2-4; D call uncertain. The CDR3 has 13 residues. Trimming cost V 9 bases and J 8 bases, with 17 bases left between them. For the CDR3, the DNA is TGTGCCAGTTTACTTGGGTTTGGGGACATTCAGTACTTC. Its protein is CASLLGFGDIQYF.

Details on this clonotype: This may be a read error: a much more frequent sequence differs by one nucleotide. V gene TRBV12-3 or TRBV12-4 combines with J gene TRBJ1-1; D gene uncertain. This CDR3 is built from 12 residues. This CDR3 is CGSSLRKNEAFF. The CDR3 nucleotides read TGTGGCAGCAGTTTAAGGAAAAATGAAGCTTTCTTT.

The chain uses TRBV30 and TRBJ1-6; D unclear. The germline V gene encodes CDR1 GTSNPN and CDR2 SVGIG (reference sequence). V dropped 1 base and J dropped 5 bases, with 15 bases sitting between them. The CDR3 contains 16 residues. In DNA, the CDR3 is TGTGCCTGGAGTGCCCTATACTCCGACAATAATTCACCCCTCCACTTT. Translating gives CAWSALYSDNNSPLHF.

This clonotype has a handful of counts. The rearrangement joins TRBV4-1 to TRBJ2-7; D unclear. Germline V CDR1 and CDR2: MGHRA, YSYEKL. This CDR3 contains 13 residues. V lost 4 bases to trimming and J lost 6 bases, with 13 bases between them. The CDR3 sequence is CASSPSVAGEQYF. CDR3 nucleotides: TGCGCCAGCAGCCCCTCGGTGGCTGGCGAGCAGTACTTC.

This sequence joins TRBV7-3 and TRBJ2-7; 8 nucleotides align to TRBD2. There are 18 residues in the CDR3. With V trimmed by 0 bases and J by 0 bases, 10 bases remained unmatched. Germline assignment: CDR1 SGHTA and CDR2 FQGTGA. CDR3 loop: CASSLTGSSGETSYEQYF. The CDR3, as DNA: TGTGCCAGCAGCTTAACGGGCAGTAGCGGGGAAACCTCCTACGAGCAGTACTTC.

V usage is TRBV6-5 and J usage is TRBJ1-1; 9 nucleotides agree with TRBD1. Germline V lookup: CDR1 MNHEY, CDR2 SVGAGI. V gave up 7 bases and J gave up 5 bases; unmatched junction bases: 8. There are 14 residues in the CDR3. The CDR3 loop reads CASTLQGASTEAFF. Written as DNA, the CDR3 is TGTGCCAGCACCTTACAGGGGGCAAGTACTGAAGCTTTCTTT.

Concerning this clonotype itself: A much larger clone differs from this one at a single base, so this may be a read error. The chain is built from TRBV29-1 and TRBJ1-1; D might be TRBD1 (5 bases). This CDR3 comprises 13 residues. Germline CDR1 is SQVTM and CDR2 is ANQGSEA. CDR3 sequence (DNA): TGCAGCGTTGAAACCGGGGCGAACACTGAAGCTCTCTTT. Amino acids: CSVETGANTEALF.

This clonotype was seen at least ten times. The rearrangement links TRBV7-9 to TRBJ2-7; 7 bases match TRBD2. Trimming at V came to 0 bases and at J to 5 bases, leaving 4 bases not matched to a gene. CDR1 is SEHNR, CDR2 FQNEAQ, per germline (reference sequence). This CDR3 contains 14 residues. The CDR3 DNA sequence: TGTGCCAGCAGCTTAGCGGGAGGGCACCACGAGCAGTACTTC. It yields the protein CASSLAGGHHEQYF.

This clonotype was recorded a few times. A much larger clone differs from this one at a single base, so this may be a read error. The chain employs TRBV7-9 and TRBJ1-1; no clear D. The CDR3 has 13 residues. Germline V gene data show CDR1 as SEHNR and CDR2 as FQNEAQ (reference sequence). CDR3 in amino acids: CVSSPTLNTEAFF. DNA for the CDR3: TGTGTCAGCAGCCCTACACTGAACACTGAAGCTTTCTTT. The variable domain in full, completed from reference TRBV7-9 and TRBJ1-1, reads DTGVSQNPRHKITKRGQNVTFRCDPISEHNRLYWYRQTLGQGPEFLTYFQNEAQLEKSRLLSDRFSAERPKGSFSTLEIQRTEQGDSAMYLCVSSPTLNTEAFFGQGTRLTVV.

This clonotype was observed many times. V and J are TRBV7-6 and TRBJ2-2, with D possibly being TRBD2 (6 bases). This CDR3 has 14 amino acids. Trimming took off 3 bases at V and 1 base at J, with 6 bases between the two ends. Germline assignment: CDR1 SGHVS and CDR2 FNYEAQ. DNA of the CDR3: TGTGCCAGCAGCTTGCGGGAGAACACCGGGGAGCTGTTTTTT. It translates to CASSLRENTGELFF. Complete variable domain (other parts from reference TRBV7-6 and TRBJ2-2): GAGVSQSPRYKVTKRGQDVALRCDPISGHVSLYWYRQALGQGPEFLTYFNYEAQQDKSGLPNDRFSAERPEGSISTLTIQRTEQRDSAMYRCASSLRENTGELFFGEGSRLTVL.

The chain carries TRBV5-6 and TRBJ2-1; D is undetermined. Germline CDR1 is SGHDT and CDR2 is YYEEEE. Trimming stripped 3 bases from V and 9 bases from J, with 10 bases between. The CDR3 sequence is 12 residues long. CDR3 protein: CASSWGSSEQFF. The CDR3 nucleotides are TGTGCCAGCAGCTGGGGAAGTAGTGAGCAGTTCTTC.

The chain combines TRBV6-2 or TRBV6-3 with TRBJ1-6, with unresolved D. The CDR3 consists of 15 residues. Trimming pared 2 bases from V and 10 bases from J, leaving 15 bases between. CDR1 and CDR2 (germline): MNHEY, SVGEGT. CDR3 DNA sequence: TGTGCCAGCAGTTACGCCACGGGTTCGTGGTCACCCCTCCACTTT. Translation gives CASSYATGSWSPLHF.

This clonotype was observed at least ten times. The chain has TRBV7-9 and TRBJ2-3; 14 positions match TRBD2. The J segment lost 4 bases and the V segment lost 5 bases, leaving 8 bases of the junction unmatched. There are 17 residues in the CDR3. Germline V CDR1 and CDR2: SEHNR, FQNEAQ (reference sequence). The CDR3 here is CASSAGTSGSTADTQYF. The DNA of the CDR3 is TGTGCCAGCAGCGCTGGGACTAGCGGGAGTACAGCAGATACGCAGTATTTT.

This clonotype has ten or more counts. The chain uses TRBV6-2 or TRBV6-3 and TRBJ1-4; no clear D. Germline loops: CDR1 MNHEY, CDR2 SVGEGT. V lost 2 bases and J 8 bases, leaving 9 bases between the germline ends. The CDR3 contains 13 residues. The CDR3 here is CASSYRVGEKLFF. The CDR3 region has the DNA TGTGCCAGCAGTTACAGGGTCGGCGAAAAACTGTTTTTT.

As concerns this clonotype: A read error may explain this, as a much larger clone is one base away. V and J are TRBV6-5 and TRBJ2-7, with D possibly matching TRBD2 (5 bases). The CDR3 totals 13 residues. The germline V gene has CDR1 MNHEY and CDR2 SVGAGI. CDR3 in DNA: TGTGCCAGCAGTTACGCGGGTGCGTACGAGCATTACTTC. Amino acids: CASSYAGAYEHYF.

Ten or more counts support this clonotype. V gene TRBV20-1 combines with J gene TRBJ2-3; the D is unclear. The V gene lost 6 bases and the J gene lost 2 bases, with 21 bases spanning the gap. There are 16 residues in the CDR3. The V gene's germline CDR1 is DFQATT and CDR2 SNEGSKA (reference sequence). Written as DNA, the CDR3 is TGCAGTGCCCCTACGACCGGCCCCCTTTACACAGATACGCAGTATTTT. This gives the protein CSAPTTGPLYTDTQYF.

This clonotype was recorded a few times. The V gene is TRBV5-4, the J gene TRBJ2-3, with D unclear. This CDR3 comprises 13 residues. The germline V and J ends were trimmed by 4 bases and 2 bases, with 8 bases remaining between them. Germline CDR1 SGHNT, CDR2 YYREEE (reference sequence). CDR3 region: CASSATHTDTQYF. In DNA, the CDR3 is TGTGCCAGCAGCGCGACTCACACAGATACGCAGTATTTT.

This clonotype turned up a few times. CDR3 sequence: CSARAVPGELFF. CDR3 DNA sequence: TGCAGTGCTAGAGCGGTCCCCGGGGAGCTGTTTTTT. V usage is TRBV20-1 and J usage is TRBJ2-2; D remains ambiguous. The V gene's germline CDR1 is DFQATT and CDR2 SNEGSKA (reference sequence). V was cut by 1 base and J by 6 bases, with 6 bases left in between. CDR3 length: 12 amino acids.

The V call is TRBV7-9, the J call TRBJ2-7, with D possibly TRBD2 on 6 matching bases. Trimming took off 5 bases at V and 4 bases at J, with 15 bases between the two ends. This CDR3 comprises 14 residues. Germline values: CDR1 SEHNR, CDR2 FQNEAQ (reference sequence). The CDR3 DNA follows: TGTGCCAGCAGCGGAGGGGTCTGGCTATACGAGCAGTACTTC. It is translated as CASSGGVWLYEQYF. The variable domain in full, completed from reference TRBV7-9 and TRBJ2-7, reads DTGVSQNPRHKITKRGQNVTFRCDPISEHNRLYWYRQTLGQGPEFLTYFQNEAQLEKSRLLSDRFSAERPKGSFSTLEIQRTEQGDSAMYLCASSGGVWLYEQYFGPGTRLTVT.

This clonotype was counted at least ten times. V is TRBV6-6 and J is TRBJ2-1, with 8 bases identical to TRBD1. J gave up 6 bases and V 5 bases, and 6 bases lay outside the gene matches. This CDR3 is built from 14 residues. Per the germline V gene, CDR1 is MNHNY and CDR2 is SVGAGI (reference sequence). The CDR3 is CASSIRTGSNEQFF. The CDR3 DNA is TGTGCCAGCAGTATACGGACAGGGAGCAATGAGCAGTTCTTC.

In the case of this clonotype: Being one base from a much bigger clone, this may be a read error. V gene TRBV5-6 combines with J gene TRBJ2-7, with no clear D. CDR3 length equals 13 residues. The germline V gene has CDR1 SGHDT and CDR2 YYEEEE. The CDR3 DNA reads as TGTGCCAGCAGCTGGGCCTCCGCCTACGAGCGGTACTTC. This translates into CASSWASAYERYF.

This clonotype was seen repeatedly, ten times or more. This chain joins TRBV7-2 and TRBJ2-2; D is ambiguous. Germline lookup yields CDR1 SGHTA and CDR2 FQGNSA. V was pared by 1 base and J by 4 bases, with 16 bases between. This CDR3 comprises 17 residues. CDR3 sequence (DNA): TGTGCCAGCAGCTTAGTTATAGCTACAGACTTCACCGGGGAGCTGTTTTTT. It is translated as CASSLVIATDFTGELFF.

This clonotype was observed a single time. A much larger clone sits a single nucleotide away, making a read error possible. This chain uses TRBV3-1 with TRBJ1-5; D may be TRBD1 (6 bases). CDR3 length equals 16 residues. Per the germline V gene, CDR1 is LGHDT and CDR2 is YNNKEL (reference sequence). This CDR3 reads CASNQEGTGRNQPQHF. Written as DNA, the CDR3 is TGTGCCAGCAACCAAGAGGGAACAGGGAGAAATCAGCCCCAGCATTTT.

Turning to this clonotype: A read error may account for a junction end that differs from germline. The chain employs TRBV4-1 and TRBJ2-1, with 9 bases fitting TRBD1. The CDR3 sequence is 15 residues long. Germline V CDR1 and CDR2: MGHRA, YSYEKL. The CDR3 sequence is CAISPTPGQGNEQFF. The CDR3 DNA sequence: TGCGCCATCAGCCCGACTCCGGGACAGGGAAATGAGCAGTTCTTC.